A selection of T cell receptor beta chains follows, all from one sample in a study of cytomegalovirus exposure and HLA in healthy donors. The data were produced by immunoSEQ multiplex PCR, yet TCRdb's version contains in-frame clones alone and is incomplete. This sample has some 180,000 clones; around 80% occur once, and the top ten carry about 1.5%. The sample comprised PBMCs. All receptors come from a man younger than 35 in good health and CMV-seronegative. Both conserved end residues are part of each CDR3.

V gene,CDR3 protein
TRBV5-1,CASSLPLDSNTEAFF
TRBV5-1,CASSREGETQYF
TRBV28,CASSLDRGIGETQYF
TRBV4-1,CASSQGGQRASEAFF
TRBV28,CASSLAGRYEQYF
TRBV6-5,CASMNAGTEDEQYF
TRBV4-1,CASSQQDLNTEAFF
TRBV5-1,CASSWDIVGGTETQYF
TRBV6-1,CAAHPPNYEQYF
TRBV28,CASSLVAGHYEQYF
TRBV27,CASGVAALSTDTQYF
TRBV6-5,CASSEQVPSGYTF
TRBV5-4,CASSPGQGRSYETQYF
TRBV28,CASSTRGPKQPQHF
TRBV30,CAWSPPGAEAFF
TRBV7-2,CASSPTGGTSSGNTIYF
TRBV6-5,CASSFRTRISYNEQFF
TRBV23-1,CASSQSYSGHPQGGYTF
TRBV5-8,CASSSTSGGGLAKNIQYF
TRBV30,CAWSDLAGGPGELFF
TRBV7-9,CASSLGATRETQYF
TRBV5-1,CASSRGDRGEEKLFF
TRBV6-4,CASSPGTGERGYTF
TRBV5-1,CASTPGPGTDTQYF
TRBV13,CASSLEQGYNEQFF
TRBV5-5,CASSAQGGPYEQYF
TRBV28,CASSPPQGTYEQYF
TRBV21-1,CASSKRPQGNYGYTF
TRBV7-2,CASSTTGARGYTF
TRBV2,CASSPRLAGVEEQYF